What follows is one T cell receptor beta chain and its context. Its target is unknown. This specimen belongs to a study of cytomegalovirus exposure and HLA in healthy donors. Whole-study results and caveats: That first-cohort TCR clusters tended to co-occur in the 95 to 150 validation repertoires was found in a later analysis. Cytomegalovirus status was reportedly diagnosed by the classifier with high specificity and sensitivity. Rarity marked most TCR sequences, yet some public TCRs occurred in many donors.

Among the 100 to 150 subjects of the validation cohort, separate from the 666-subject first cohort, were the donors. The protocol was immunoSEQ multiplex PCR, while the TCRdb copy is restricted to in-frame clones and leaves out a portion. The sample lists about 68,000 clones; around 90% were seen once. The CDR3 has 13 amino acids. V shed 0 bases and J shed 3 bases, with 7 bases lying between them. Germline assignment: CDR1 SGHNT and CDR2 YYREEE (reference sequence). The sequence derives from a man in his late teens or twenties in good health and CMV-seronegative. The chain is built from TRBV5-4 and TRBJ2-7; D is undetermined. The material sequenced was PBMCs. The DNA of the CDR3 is TGTGCCAGCAGCTTGGGCGGCCACTACGAGCAGTACTTC. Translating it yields CASSLGGHYEQYF.